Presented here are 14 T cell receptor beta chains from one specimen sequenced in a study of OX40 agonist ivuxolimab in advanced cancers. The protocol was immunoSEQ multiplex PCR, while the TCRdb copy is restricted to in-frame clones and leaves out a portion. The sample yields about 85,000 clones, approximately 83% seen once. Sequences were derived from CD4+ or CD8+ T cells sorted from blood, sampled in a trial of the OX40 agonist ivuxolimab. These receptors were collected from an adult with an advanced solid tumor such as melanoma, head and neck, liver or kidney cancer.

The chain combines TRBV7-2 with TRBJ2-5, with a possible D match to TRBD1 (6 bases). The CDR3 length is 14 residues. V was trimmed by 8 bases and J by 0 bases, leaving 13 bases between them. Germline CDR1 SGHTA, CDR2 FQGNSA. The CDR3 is CASCQGPYQETQYF. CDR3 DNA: TGTGCCAGCTGCCAGGGGCCCTACCAAGAGACCCAGTACTTC.

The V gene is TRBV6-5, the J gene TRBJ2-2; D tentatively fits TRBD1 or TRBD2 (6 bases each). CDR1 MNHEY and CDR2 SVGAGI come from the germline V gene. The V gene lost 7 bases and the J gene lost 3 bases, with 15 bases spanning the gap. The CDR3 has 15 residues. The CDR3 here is CASTKGGQHTGELFF. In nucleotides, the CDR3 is TGTGCCAGCACCAAGGGGGGACAACACACCGGGGAGCTGTTTTTT.

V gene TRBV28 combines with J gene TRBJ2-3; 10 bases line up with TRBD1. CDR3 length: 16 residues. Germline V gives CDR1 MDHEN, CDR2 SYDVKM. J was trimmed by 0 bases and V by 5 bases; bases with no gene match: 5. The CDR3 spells CASSTGQGLSTDTQYF. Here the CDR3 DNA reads TGTGCCAGCAGTACGGGACAGGGGTTAAGCACAGATACGCAGTATTTT.

CDR3 DNA sequence: TGCGCCAGCAGCTTTAGCGGGGGGGCCAGAGAGACCCAGTACTTC. Protein: CASSFSGGARETQYF. The chain links TRBV5-1 to TRBJ2-5; 11 bases are a match to TRBD2. This CDR3 is built from 15 residues. The germline gives CDR1 SGHRS, CDR2 YFSETQ. Losses at the gene ends were 2 bases for V and 4 bases for J; bases not matched to a gene: 4.

The CDR3 nucleotides are TGTGCCAGCAGTTACAACAGGGAGGAAAAACTGTTTTTT. Translation: CASSYNREEKLFF. This chain links TRBV6-6 with TRBJ1-4; tentatively, D is TRBD1 (6 bases). CDR1 is MNHNY, CDR2 SVGAGI, per germline (reference sequence). Trimming cost V 2 bases and J 8 bases, with 9 bases left between them. CDR3 length equals 13 residues.

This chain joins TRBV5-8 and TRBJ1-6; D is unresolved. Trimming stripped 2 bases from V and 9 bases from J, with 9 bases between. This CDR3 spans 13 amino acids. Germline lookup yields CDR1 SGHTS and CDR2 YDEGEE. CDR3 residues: CASSFNEGSPLHF. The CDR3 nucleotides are TGTGCCAGCAGCTTTAATGAAGGTTCACCCCTCCACTTT.

CDR3 bases: TGTGCCAGTAGTATAACTCGGCCTCCGATGACGTACGAGCAGTACTTC. This gives the protein CASSITRPPMTYEQYF. J is TRBJ2-7 and V is TRBV19; D is ambiguous. CDR1 is LNHDA, CDR2 SQIVND, per germline (reference sequence). The V gene lost 2 bases and the J gene lost 4 bases, with 18 bases spanning the gap. The CDR3 extends over 16 amino acids.

As DNA, the CDR3 is TGTGCCAGCTCACCACAAAGGGTTGGAGGCTACACCTTC. Translation: CASSPQRVGGYTF. This chain links TRBV18 with TRBJ1-2; D not resolved. Between the trimmed V and J ends, which lost 1 base and 8 bases, there was a span of 11 bases. Germline lookup yields CDR1 KGHSH and CDR2 LQKENI. The CDR3 extends over 13 amino acids.

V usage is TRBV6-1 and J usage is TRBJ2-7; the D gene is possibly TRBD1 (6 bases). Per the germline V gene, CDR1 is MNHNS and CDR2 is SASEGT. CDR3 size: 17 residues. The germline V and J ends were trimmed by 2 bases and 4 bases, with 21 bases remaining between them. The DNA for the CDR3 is TGTGCCAGCAGTGAAAGGTCGGTGGGGGCGCCTTGGTACGAGCAGTACTTC. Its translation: CASSERSVGAPWYEQYF.

The CDR3 loop reads CAWRRGGGSTEAFF. The CDR3 bases are TGTGCCTGGAGACGAGGGGGGGGGTCCACTGAAGCTTTCTTT. The chain is built from TRBV30 and TRBJ1-1; the D gene is possibly TRBD1 (6 bases). Trimming removed 3 bases from V and 4 bases from J, with 15 bases in between. This CDR3 comprises 14 residues. Germline CDR1 GTSNPN, CDR2 SVGIG (reference sequence). The full variable domain, in which reference TRBV30 and TRBJ1-1 provide the parts outside the CDR3, is SQTIHQWPATLVQPVGSPLSLECTVEGTSNPNLYWYRQAAGRGLQLLFYSVGIGQISSEVPQNLSASRPQDRQFILSSKKLLLSDSGFYLCAWRRGGGSTEAFFGQGTRLTVV.

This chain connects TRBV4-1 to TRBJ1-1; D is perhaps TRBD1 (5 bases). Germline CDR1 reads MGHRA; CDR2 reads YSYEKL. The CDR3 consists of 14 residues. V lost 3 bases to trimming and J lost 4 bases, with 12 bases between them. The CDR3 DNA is TGCGCCAGCAGCCAGCACTGGGGGGGCACTGAAGCTTTCTTT. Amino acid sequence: CASSQHWGGTEAFF.

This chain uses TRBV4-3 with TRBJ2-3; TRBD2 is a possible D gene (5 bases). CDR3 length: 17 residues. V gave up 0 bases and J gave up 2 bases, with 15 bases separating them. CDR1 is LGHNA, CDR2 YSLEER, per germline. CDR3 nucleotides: TGCGCCAGCAGCCAAGAGACTATTGTAACCCACACAGATACGCAGTATTTT. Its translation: CASSQETIVTHTDTQYF.

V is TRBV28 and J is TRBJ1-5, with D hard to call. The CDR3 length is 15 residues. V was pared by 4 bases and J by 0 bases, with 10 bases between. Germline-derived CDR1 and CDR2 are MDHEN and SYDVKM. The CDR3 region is CASSSDGLSNQPQHF. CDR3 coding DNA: TGTGCCAGCAGTTCCGACGGACTTAGCAATCAGCCCCAGCATTTT.

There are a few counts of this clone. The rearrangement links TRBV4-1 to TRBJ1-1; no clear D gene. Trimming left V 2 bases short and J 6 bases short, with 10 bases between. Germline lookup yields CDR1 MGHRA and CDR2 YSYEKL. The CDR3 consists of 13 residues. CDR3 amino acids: CASSQLQHAEAFF. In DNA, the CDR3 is TGCGCCAGCAGCCAACTCCAGCACGCTGAAGCTTTCTTT.